This paragraph reports one T cell receptor (beta chain). This CDR3 has 14 residues. The germline gives CDR1 LNHDA, CDR2 SQIVND (reference sequence). Trimming at V came to 7 bases and at J to 9 bases, leaving 11 bases not matched to a gene. Original data processing: For nucleated cells, counts were estimated from reference gene primer amplification. Clones were sequenced by immunoSEQ multiplex PCR, and TCRdb holds only the in-frame ones, with some missing. That table furnishes V, J and clone size, whereas the DNA furnished D and trimming. The sample has around 480,000 clones; 75% to 90% are singletons. This specimen comes from a study of blood T cell repertoires in COVID-19. Participants were placed into cohorts based on the clinical history they reported.

This sequence joins TRBV19 and TRBJ1-5; 8 bases agree with TRBD1. This TCR came from a woman younger than 35 who had recovered from COVID-19. Sequenced material: PBMCs or T cells enriched from blood (not recorded which). CDR3 nucleotides: TGTGCCAGTAATCCACAGGGGGGCAGCGCGCCCCAGCATTTT. This gives the protein CASNPQGGSAPQHF. The full variable domain, its missing parts supplied by reference TRBV19 and TRBJ1-5, is DGGITQSPKYLFRKEGQNVTLSCEQNLNHDAMYWYRQDPGQGLRLIYYSQIVNDFQKGDIAEGYSVSREKKESFPLTVTSAQKNPTAFYLCASNPQGGSAPQHFGDGTRLSIL.